This TCR beta chain came from a study of T cell responses to AZD1222 COVID-19 vaccine. Study as a whole: Combined were second doses at about 4 or about 12 weeks.

Germline V gives CDR1 SEHNR, CDR2 FQNEAQ (reference sequence). The CDR3 loop spans 15 amino acids. V trimming: 6 bases; J trimming: 3 bases; junction bases outside the gene matches: 11. Profiled with immunoSEQ multiplex PCR; TCRdb holds only in-frame clones, not every one. The sample lists 100,000 to 120,000 clones, around 81% occurring once. The rearrangement joins TRBV7-9 to TRBJ2-7, with 7 bases that match TRBD1. The sample consisted of peripheral blood, taken on day 0 of AZD1222 vaccination. The receptor comes from an adult in good health. CDR3 DNA sequence: TGTGCCAGCAGTTTTTCGGGACAGACTGACTACGAGCAGTACTTC. It yields the protein CASSFSGQTDYEQYF. Looking up the rest from reference TRBV7-9 and TRBJ2-7 gives the full variable domain: DTGVSQNPRHKITKRGQNVTFRCDPISEHNRLYWYRQTLGQGPEFLTYFQNEAQLEKSRLLSDRFSAERPKGSFSTLEIQRTEQGDSAMYLCASSFSGQTDYEQYFGPGTRLTVT.